The 26 T cell receptor beta chains presented below share a single source sample, sequenced in a study of blood T cell repertoires in COVID-19. Method: immunoSEQ multiplex PCR; TCRdb's copy keeps in-frame clones and lacks some. Among 25,000 to 40,000 clones listed, around nine tenths were seen once. Sequencing was done on a sample of peripheral blood. These receptors all stem from a man aged 65 to 79 with active COVID-19.

This chain uses TRBV18 with TRBJ2-1; a weak D match, TRBD1 (6 bases). Germline-derived CDR1 and CDR2 are KGHSH and LQKENI. This CDR3 is built from 14 residues. V dropped 3 bases and J dropped 2 bases, with 8 bases sitting between them. Here the CDR3 reads CASSPGQAYNEQFF. The DNA of the CDR3 is TGTGCCAGCTCACCGGGACAAGCCTACAATGAGCAGTTCTTC.

The V gene is TRBV2, the J gene TRBJ1-2; 8 positions match TRBD1. This CDR3 is built from 12 residues. Germline V gives CDR1 SNHLY, CDR2 FYNNEI. V shed 6 bases and J 8 bases; nucleotides not matched to a gene: 5. The CDR3 sequence: CASSDRGGGYTF. The CDR3 nucleotides are TGTGCCAGCAGCGACAGGGGCGGCGGCTACACCTTC.

V is TRBV5-6 and J is TRBJ2-7, with 7 bases identical to TRBD2. The ends lost 4 bases at V and 6 bases at J; junction bases unmatched: 10. The CDR3 covers 14 residues. CDR1 and CDR2 from the germline V gene are SGHDT and YYEEEE. The CDR3 DNA is TGTGCCAGCAGCCTCCCTGCGGGAGCTAGCGAGCAGTACTTC. Translation: CASSLPAGASEQYF.

The chain combines TRBV6-2 or TRBV6-3 with TRBJ2-4; 8 bases align to TRBD2. The CDR3 has 19 residues. Germline CDR1 reads MNHEY; CDR2 reads SVGEGT. The V segment lost 0 bases and the J segment 8 bases; nucleotides outside the gene matches: 18. CDR3 amino acids: CASSYSGAGGREVRYIQYF. DNA of the CDR3: TGTGCCAGCAGTTACTCGGGAGCAGGAGGGCGGGAGGTCAGGTACATTCAGTACTTC.

The V and J genes are TRBV11-2 and TRBJ1-2, with D maybe TRBD1 (5 bases). Germline V lookup: CDR1 SGHAT, CDR2 FQNNGV. This CDR3 contains 15 residues. V was cut by 0 bases and J by 0 bases, with 8 bases left in between. As DNA, the CDR3 is TGTGCCAGCAGCTTAGAAACAGGAGCTAACTATGGCTACACCTTC. It codes for CASSLETGANYGYTF.

The chain is built from TRBV7-2 and TRBJ2-7, with TRBD2 identical over 10 bases. The length of the CDR3 is 15 residues. V lost 1 base, J lost 6 bases, and 6 bases stayed unmatched. CDR1 and CDR2 from the germline V gene are SGHTA and FQGNSA. The CDR3 here is CASSLEGLAGVEQYF. The CDR3 nucleotides read TGTGCCAGCAGCTTAGAGGGGCTAGCGGGAGTCGAGCAGTACTTC.

The chain uses TRBV6-5 and TRBJ2-1; 7 bases are shared with TRBD1. From germline, CDR1 is MNHEY and CDR2 SVGAGI. V lost 6 bases and J lost 0; bases outside the gene matches: 5. The length of the CDR3 is 15 residues. The CDR3 loop is CASRGRQGSYNEQFF. The CDR3 DNA is TGTGCCAGCAGGGGAAGACAGGGCTCCTACAATGAGCAGTTCTTC.

J is TRBJ2-3 and V is TRBV10-2, with 11 positions matching TRBD1. The ends lost 6 bases at V and 3 bases at J; junction bases unmatched: 5. The CDR3 length is 15 residues. The germline V gene has CDR1 WSHSY and CDR2 SAAADI. DNA for the CDR3: TGCGCCAGCAGACCCGGGACAGGGGGGACAGATACGCAGTATTTT. Translation: CASRPGTGGTDTQYF.

The rearrangement links TRBV6-6 to TRBJ1-1, with D perhaps matching TRBD1 (5 bases). This CDR3 has 14 amino acids. V lost 7 bases to trimming and J lost 6 bases, with 18 bases between them. The germline V gene encodes CDR1 MNHNY and CDR2 SVGAGI (reference sequence). In DNA, the CDR3 is TGTGCCAGCACCACCGGGGGAGGGAGGGCTGAAGCTTTCTTT. Protein product: CASTTGGGRAEAFF.

J is TRBJ2-7 and V is TRBV7-2; TRBD2 matches at 9 bases. V trimming: 4 bases; J trimming: 0 bases; junction bases outside the gene matches: 13. The germline CDR1 and CDR2 sequences are SGHTA and FQGNSA. This CDR3 has 18 residues. The CDR3 nucleotides read TGTGCCAGCAGCTCACGTGGCGGAGGAGCGGGAGGCTCCTACGAGCAGTACTTC. It translates to CASSSRGGGAGGSYEQYF.

The rearrangement uses TRBV5-6 and TRBJ2-6, with D possibly matching TRBD1 (6 bases). The CDR3 totals 17 residues. Germline V CDR1 and CDR2: SGHDT, YYEEEE. V lost 0 bases to trimming and J lost 0 bases, with 10 bases between them. CDR3: CASSLDRARSGANVLTF. Here the CDR3 DNA reads TGTGCCAGCAGCTTGGACAGGGCCCGCTCTGGGGCCAACGTCCTGACTTTC.

The DNA of the CDR3 is TGTGCCAGCAGCCCCAGATCTAGCTCCTACGAGCAGTACTTC. Translated, it gives CASSPRSSSYEQYF. V usage is TRBV5-8 and J usage is TRBJ2-7; no clear D. Germline CDR1 SGHTS, CDR2 YDEGEE. The CDR3 has 14 residues. V shed 4 bases and J shed 0 bases, with 11 bases lying between them.

This chain joins TRBV28 and TRBJ2-4; tentative D call: TRBD2 (6 bases). The germline CDR1 and CDR2 sequences are MDHEN and SYDVKM. This CDR3 region has 12 residues. Trimming removed 2 bases at V and 8 bases at J, with 7 bases between. The CDR3 region is CASSLGGDIQYF. CDR3 coding DNA: TGTGCCAGCAGTTTAGGAGGGGACATTCAGTACTTC.

This chain uses TRBV28 with TRBJ2-2; a possible D gene is TRBD2 (7 bases). Germline-derived CDR1 and CDR2 are MDHEN and SYDVKM. V lost 5 bases and J 4 bases, leaving 14 bases between the germline ends. There are 15 residues in the CDR3. As DNA, the CDR3 is TGTGCCAGCAGTCCCCCGGGGGGCAGCACCGGGGAGCTGTTTTTT. Its translation: CASSPPGGSTGELFF.

The chain employs TRBV19 and TRBJ2-1; D is possibly TRBD1 (5 bases). The V gene's germline CDR1 is LNHDA and CDR2 SQIVND (reference sequence). CDR3 length: 12 amino acids. The V end lost 9 bases, the J end lost 7 bases, and 13 bases lay between the germline ends. In nucleotides, the CDR3 is TGTGCCAGCGCGCAGGGTTGGAATGAGCAGTTCTTC. The encoded protein is CASAQGWNEQFF.

This chain joins TRBV7-2 and TRBJ1-2; D may be TRBD1 (6 bases). This CDR3 region has 14 residues. V lost 1 base to trimming and J lost 6 bases, with 12 bases between them. Germline-derived CDR1 and CDR2 are SGHTA and FQGNSA. CDR3 nucleotides: TGTGCCAGCAGCTTAGGTCCAGGGGCCAATGGCTACACCTTC. Its protein product is CASSLGPGANGYTF.

V gene TRBV5-1 combines with J gene TRBJ2-5, with 7 nucleotides matching TRBD1. CDR1 and CDR2 from the germline V gene are SGHRS and YFSETQ. Trimming cost V 4 bases and J 4 bases; bases outside gene matches: 7. The CDR3 loop spans 14 amino acids. The CDR3 spells CASSPRTGRETQYF. The CDR3 nucleotides are TGCGCCAGCAGCCCCAGGACAGGAAGAGAGACCCAGTACTTC. The full variable domain, in which reference TRBV5-1 and TRBJ2-5 provide the parts outside the CDR3, is KAGVTQTPRYLIKTRGQQVTLSCSPISGHRSVSWYQQTPGQGLQFLFEYFSETQRNKGNFPGRFSGRQFSNSRSEMNVSTLELGDSALYLCASSPRTGRETQYFGPGTRLLVL.

This clone was picked up one time. This chain joins TRBV4-1 and TRBJ2-7; TRBD1 agrees at 7 bases. In germline, CDR1 is MGHRA, CDR2 YSYEKL. The CDR3 consists of 16 residues. The V gene end was trimmed by 0 bases and the J gene end by 2 bases; junction bases not matched to a gene: 7. CDR3: CASSQDQGQNAYEQYF. The CDR3 DNA sequence: TGCGCCAGCAGCCAAGATCAGGGACAGAATGCCTACGAGCAGTACTTC.

The table lists this clone with a count of one. The chain joins TRBV5-4 to TRBJ1-1; tentatively, D is TRBD1 (5 bases). This CDR3 spans 16 amino acids. Germline loops: CDR1 SGHNT, CDR2 YYREEE (reference sequence). Trimming pared 0 bases from V and 4 bases from J, leaving 16 bases between. The CDR3 spells CASSLEGRPQGTEAFF. In nucleotides, the CDR3 is TGTGCCAGCAGCTTGGAGGGTCGGCCCCAGGGCACTGAAGCTTTCTTT.

V is TRBV10-3 and J is TRBJ2-1; D perhaps matches TRBD2 (5 bases). This CDR3 region has 14 residues. Germline V gene data show CDR1 as ENHRY and CDR2 as SYGVKD. Trimming left V 6 bases short and J 0 bases short, with 9 bases between. The CDR3 is CAIRARDSYNEQFF. CDR3 sequence (DNA): TGTGCCATCAGGGCACGGGACTCCTACAATGAGCAGTTCTTC.

The chain carries TRBV14 and TRBJ1-1; D is ambiguous. There are 14 residues in the CDR3. V dropped 5 bases and J dropped 1 base, with 11 bases sitting between them. Germline V gives CDR1 SGHDN, CDR2 FVKESK. The CDR3: CASSFRTGNTEAFF. CDR3 bases: TGTGCCAGCAGCTTCCGGACTGGGAACACTGAAGCTTTCTTT.

The rearrangement joins TRBV3-1 (or the pseudogene TRBV3-2) to TRBJ2-7, with D possibly TRBD2 on 6 matching bases. V was clipped by 4 bases and J by 6 bases, with 13 bases between them. Germline V lookup: CDR1 LGHDT, CDR2 YNNKEL (reference sequence). The CDR3 is made up of 13 amino acids. CDR3 DNA sequence: TGTGCCAGCAGCCTCGGGGGACCCGTCGAGCAGTACTTC. Amino acids: CASSLGGPVEQYF.

J is TRBJ2-5 and V is TRBV5-5; TRBD2 agrees at 9 bases. The CDR3 extends over 18 amino acids. The germline V gene encodes CDR1 SGHKS and CDR2 YYEKEE (reference sequence). The trim removed 4 bases at V and 5 bases at J, leaving 18 bases unmatched. The CDR3 reads CASSRGVSGSGLTETQYF. The DNA of the CDR3 is TGTGCCAGCAGCCGGGGGGTTAGCGGGAGCGGTCTAACGGAGACCCAGTACTTC.

This clone was observed a single time. The V and J genes are TRBV5-5 and TRBJ1-2; D gene uncertain. The CDR3 runs to 16 residues. V was clipped by 3 bases and J by 1 base, with 16 bases between them. In germline, CDR1 is SGHKS, CDR2 YYEKEE (reference sequence). The CDR3 is CASSSGRGRYNYGYTF. The CDR3 DNA is TGTGCCAGCAGCTCGGGGAGAGGGCGTTATAACTATGGCTACACCTTC.

This chain uses TRBV12-5 with TRBJ2-5; D is perhaps TRBD1 (6 bases). CDR3 length: 18 residues. The ends were cut back, 7 bases at V and 2 bases at J, with 26 bases in the middle. CDR1 and CDR2 (germline): LGHNT, FRNRAP. The CDR3 sequence is CASARSTRDIPTQETQYF. The CDR3 nucleotides are TGTGCTAGTGCTCGCTCCACCCGGGACATTCCGACTCAAGAGACCCAGTACTTC.

V is TRBV5-1 and J is TRBJ2-3; unclear D gene. The length of the CDR3 is 12 residues. Germline V lookup: CDR1 SGHRS, CDR2 YFSETQ. The V and J ends lost 2 bases and 5 bases respectively, with 6 bases between them. CDR3 loop: CASSFEQDTQYF. DNA of the CDR3: TGCGCCAGCAGCTTCGAGCAAGATACGCAGTATTTT.